The 5 T cell receptor beta chains reported below all come from one sample, sequenced in a study of cytomegalovirus exposure and HLA in healthy donors (dated by TCRdb to between 2016 and 2019). The library was built by means of the immunoSEQ multiplex PCR assay. The multiplex PCR relied on a mix of 60 forward primers for TCR Vbeta segments and 13 reverse primers for TCR Jbeta segments. The source is immuneACCESS, and TCRdb retained only in-frame sequences with V and J called. Part of the clones is not carried over; for the studies checked, unresolved V genes explain less than half of this, and the remainder is unexplained. In this sample the table shows roughly 120,000 clones, approximately 80% of which occur a single time. Together, the top ten hold roughly 4.5% of the sample. The sequencing sample was made of PBMCs. These receptors all stem from a man aged 50 or older in good health and CMV-seropositive.

V is TRBV5-4 and J is TRBJ2-1, with no clear D. Trimming took 0 bases from V and 0 from J, leaving 10 bases between them. The CDR3 is 16 residues long. The germline CDR1 and CDR2 sequences are SGHNT and YYREEE (reference sequence). The CDR3 here is CASSLEHASSYNEQFF. The CDR3 coding sequence is TGTGCCAGCAGCTTGGAACACGCCAGCTCCTACAATGAGCAGTTCTTC.

The rearrangement joins TRBV5-1 to TRBJ1-6, with D possibly matching TRBD1 (6 bases). Germline V CDR1 and CDR2: SGHRS, YFSETQ. Between the trimmed V and J ends, which lost 3 bases and 16 bases, there was a span of 29 bases. CDR3 length equals 17 residues. The CDR3 reads CASSSVRPGASSGGLHF. CDR3 bases: TGCGCCAGCAGCTCAGTTAGACCGGGGGCTAGCTCGGGAGGTCTCCACTTT. The complete variable domain, with remaining parts taken from reference TRBV5-1 and TRBJ1-6, reads KAGVTQTPRYLIKTRGQQVTLSCSPISGHRSVSWYQQTPGQGLQFLFEYFSETQRNKGNFPGRFSGRQFSNSRSEMNVSTLELGDSALYLCASSSVRPGASSGGLHFGNGTRLTVT.

The chain combines TRBV5-6 with TRBJ1-1; the D is unclear. CDR1 and CDR2 (germline): SGHDT, YYEEEE. The CDR3 loop spans 15 amino acids. The V end was cut by 4 bases, the J end by 0 bases, with 13 bases between. The CDR3 region has the DNA TGTGCCAGCAGCCTGGGAGGTGCCATGAACACTGAAGCTTTCTTT. It translates to CASSLGGAMNTEAFF.

The gene calls are TRBV19 and TRBJ2-3; tentatively, D is TRBD2 (6 bases). V lost 5 bases and J 0 bases, leaving 9 bases between the germline ends. CDR1 is LNHDA and CDR2 is SQIVND in the germline V gene (reference sequence). The CDR3 loop spans 14 amino acids. CDR3 in DNA: TGTGCCAGTAGTCGCAGCGGGAGCACAGATACGCAGTATTTT. Translation: CASSRSGSTDTQYF.

The chain couples TRBV7-2 to TRBJ2-5, with D perhaps matching TRBD1 (6 bases). Germline V lookup: CDR1 SGHTA, CDR2 FQGNSA. This CDR3 region has 14 residues. V lost 5 bases to trimming and J lost 5 bases, with 15 bases between them. The DNA of the CDR3 is TGTGCCAGCAGCCGGAACCAGGGGAGCGAGACCCAGTACTTC. Translating it yields CASSRNQGSETQYF. The variable domain in full, with the rest retrieved from reference TRBV7-2 and TRBJ2-5, is GAGVSQSPSNKVTEKGKDVELRCDPISGHTALYWYRQSLGQGLEFLIYFQGNSAPDKSGLPSDRFSAERTGGSVSTLTIQRTQQEDSAVYLCASSRNQGSETQYFGPGTRLLVL.